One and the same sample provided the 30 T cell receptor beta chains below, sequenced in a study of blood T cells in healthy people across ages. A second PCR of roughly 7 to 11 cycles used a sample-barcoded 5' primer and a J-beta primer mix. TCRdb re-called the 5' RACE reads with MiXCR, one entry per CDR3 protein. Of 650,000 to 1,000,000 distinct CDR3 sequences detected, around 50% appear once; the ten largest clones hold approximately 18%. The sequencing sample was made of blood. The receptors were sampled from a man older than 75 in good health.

CDR3 protein: CASSLTMDRAYNEQFF. CDR3 sequence (DNA): TGTGCCAGCAGCTTAACTATGGACAGGGCCTACAATGAGCAGTTCTTC. V and J are TRBV7-9 and TRBJ2-1; the match to TRBD1 covers 8 bases. The trim removed 2 bases at V and 2 bases at J, leaving 5 bases unmatched. Germline V gene data show CDR1 as SEHNR and CDR2 as FQNEAQ (reference sequence). The CDR3 has 16 amino acids.

This CDR3 is CASRSQGGNNSPLHF. For the CDR3, the DNA is TGTGCCAGCAGGTCACAGGGAGGAAATAATTCACCCCTCCACTTT. The chain employs TRBV7-2 and TRBJ1-6; D possibly corresponds to TRBD1 (6 bases). This CDR3 has 15 amino acids. Germline V gene lookup returns CDR1 SGHTA and CDR2 FQGNSA. Trimming took 6 bases from V and 5 from J, leaving 14 bases between them.

The CDR3 here is CASSVDVAGNQETQYF. CDR3 nucleotide sequence: TGTGCCAGCAGCGTAGACGTAGCGGGGAACCAAGAGACCCAGTACTTC. V is TRBV9 and J is TRBJ2-5; the match to TRBD2 covers 8 bases. Germline CDR1 and CDR2: SGDLS and YYNGEE. CDR3 size: 16 residues. Losses at the gene ends were 0 bases for V and 0 bases for J; bases not matched to a gene: 4.

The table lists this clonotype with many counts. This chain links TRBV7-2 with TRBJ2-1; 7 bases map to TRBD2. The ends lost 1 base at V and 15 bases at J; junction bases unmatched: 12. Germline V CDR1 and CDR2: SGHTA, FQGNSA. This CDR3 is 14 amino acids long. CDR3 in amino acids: CASSLERDAGVLFF. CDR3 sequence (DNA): TGTGCCAGCAGCTTAGAGCGGGACGCGGGAGTGCTGTTCTTC. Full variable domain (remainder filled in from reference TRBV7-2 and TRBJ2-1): GAGVSQSPSNKVTEKGKDVELRCDPISGHTALYWYRQSLGQGLEFLIYFQGNSAPDKSGLPSDRFSAERTGGSVSTLTIQRTQQEDSAVYLCASSLERDAGVLFFGPGTRLTVL.

The CDR3 coding sequence is TGTGCCAGCAGCCCATGGCCGGGCCGAGATTCCGAGCAGTACTTC. As protein: CASSPWPGRDSEQYF. The J gene is TRBJ2-5, the V gene TRBV7-2; D gene ambiguous. TRBJ2-7 explains the end of the DNA better; the J call may be wrong. CDR1 SGHTA and CDR2 FQGNSA come from the germline V gene. The CDR3 is made up of 15 amino acids.

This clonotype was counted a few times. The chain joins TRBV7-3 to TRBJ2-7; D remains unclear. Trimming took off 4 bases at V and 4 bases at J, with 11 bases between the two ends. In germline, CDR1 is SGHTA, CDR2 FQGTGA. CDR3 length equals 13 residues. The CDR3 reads CASSSNPLYEQYF. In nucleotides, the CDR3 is TGTGCCAGCAGCTCCAACCCTCTTTACGAGCAGTACTTC.

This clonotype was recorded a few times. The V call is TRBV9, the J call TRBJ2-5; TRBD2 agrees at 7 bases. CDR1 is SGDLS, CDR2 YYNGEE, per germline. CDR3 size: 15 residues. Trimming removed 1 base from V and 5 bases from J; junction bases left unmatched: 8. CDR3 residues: CASSVFAGVLETQYF. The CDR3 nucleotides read TGTGCCAGCAGCGTATTTGCGGGAGTTCTGGAGACCCAGTACTTC. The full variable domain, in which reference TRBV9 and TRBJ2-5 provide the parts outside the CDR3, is DSGVTQTPKHLITATGQRVTLRCSPRSGDLSVYWYQQSLDQGLQFLIQYYNGEERAKGNILERFSAQQFPDLHSELNLSSLELGDSALYFCASSVFAGVLETQYFGPGTRLLVL.

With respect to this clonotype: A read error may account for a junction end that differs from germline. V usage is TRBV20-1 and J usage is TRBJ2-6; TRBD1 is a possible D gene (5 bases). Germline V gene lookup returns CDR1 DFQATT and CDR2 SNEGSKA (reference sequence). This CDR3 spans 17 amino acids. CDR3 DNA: TGCAGTGCTAGAGGGCAGGACCGTTTTTCTGGGGCCGACGTCCTGACTTTC. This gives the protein CSARGQDRFSGADVLTF.

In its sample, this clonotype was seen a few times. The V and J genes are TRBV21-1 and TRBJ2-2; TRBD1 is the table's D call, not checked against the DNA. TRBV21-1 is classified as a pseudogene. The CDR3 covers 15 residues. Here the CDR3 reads CASAVAAPLTGELFF. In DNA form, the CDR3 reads TGTGCCAGCGCCGTGGCGGCCCCGTTGACCGGGGAGCTGTTTTTT.

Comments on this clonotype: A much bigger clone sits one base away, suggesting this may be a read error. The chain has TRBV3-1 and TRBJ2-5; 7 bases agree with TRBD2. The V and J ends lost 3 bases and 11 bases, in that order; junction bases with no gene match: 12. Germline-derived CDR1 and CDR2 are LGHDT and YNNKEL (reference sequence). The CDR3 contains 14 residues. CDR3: CASSHAGTNQEQYF. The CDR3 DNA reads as TGTGCCAGCAGCCACGCCGGGACTAACCAAGAGCAGTACTTC.

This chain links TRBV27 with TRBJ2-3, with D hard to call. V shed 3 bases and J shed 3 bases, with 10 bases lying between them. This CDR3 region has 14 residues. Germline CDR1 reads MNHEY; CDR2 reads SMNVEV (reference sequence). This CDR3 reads CASSFGLTTDTQYF. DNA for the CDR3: TGTGCCAGCAGTTTCGGGCTTACTACAGATACGCAGTATTTT.

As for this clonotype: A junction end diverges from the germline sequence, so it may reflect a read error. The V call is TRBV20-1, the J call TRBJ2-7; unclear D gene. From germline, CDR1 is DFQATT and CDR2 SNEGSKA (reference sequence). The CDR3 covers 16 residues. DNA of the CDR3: TGTAGTGCTAGAACTTGGCTGGGGATTAATTCCTACGAGCAGTACTTC. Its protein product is CSARTWLGINSYEQYF.

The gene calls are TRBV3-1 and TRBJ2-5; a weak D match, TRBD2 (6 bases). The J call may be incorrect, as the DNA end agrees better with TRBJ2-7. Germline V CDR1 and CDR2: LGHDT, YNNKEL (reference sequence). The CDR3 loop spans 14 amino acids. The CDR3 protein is CASSLERRGSEQYF. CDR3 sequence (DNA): TGTGCCAGCAGCCTCGAGCGGAGGGGATCCGAGCAGTACTTC.

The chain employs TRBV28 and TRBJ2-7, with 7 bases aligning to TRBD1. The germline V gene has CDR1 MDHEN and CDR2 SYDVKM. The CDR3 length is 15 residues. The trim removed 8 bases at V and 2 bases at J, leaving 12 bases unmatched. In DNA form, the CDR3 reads TGTGCCAGCGGGGCCTTTGACAGGGTACCCTACGAGCAGTACTTC. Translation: CASGAFDRVPYEQYF. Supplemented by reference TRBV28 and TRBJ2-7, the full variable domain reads DVKVTQSSRYLVKRTGEKVFLECVQDMDHENMFWYRQDPGLGLRLIYFSYDVKMKEKGDIPEGYSVSREKKERFSLILESASTNQTSMYLCASGAFDRVPYEQYFGPGTRLTVT.

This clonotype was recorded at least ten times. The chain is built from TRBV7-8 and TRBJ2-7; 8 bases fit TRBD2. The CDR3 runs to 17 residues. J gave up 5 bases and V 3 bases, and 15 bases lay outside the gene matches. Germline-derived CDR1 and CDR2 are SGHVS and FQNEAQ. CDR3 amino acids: CASSFGDPSGLFHEQYF. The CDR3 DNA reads TGTGCCAGCAGCTTTGGGGACCCTAGCGGGTTGTTCCACGAGCAGTACTTC.

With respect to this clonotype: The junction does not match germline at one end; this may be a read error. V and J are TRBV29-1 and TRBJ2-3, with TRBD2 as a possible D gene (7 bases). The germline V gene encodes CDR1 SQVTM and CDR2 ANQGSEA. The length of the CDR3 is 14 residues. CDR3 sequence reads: CSVRTSLGADTQYF. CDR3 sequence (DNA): TGCAGCGTTAGGACTAGTTTGGGGGCAGATACTCAGTATTTT.

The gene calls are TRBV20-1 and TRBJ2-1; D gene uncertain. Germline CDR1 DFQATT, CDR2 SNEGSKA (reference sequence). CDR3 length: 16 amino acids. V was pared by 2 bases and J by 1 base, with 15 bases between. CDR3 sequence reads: CSARWSVGRSYNEQFF. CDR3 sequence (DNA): TGCAGTGCTAGATGGAGTGTTGGCAGGTCCTACAATGAGCAGTTCTTC.

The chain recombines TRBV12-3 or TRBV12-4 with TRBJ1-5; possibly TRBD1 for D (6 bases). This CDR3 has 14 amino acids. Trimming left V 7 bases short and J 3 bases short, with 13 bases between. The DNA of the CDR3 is TGTGCCAGCAACCCTACAGGGTTCAATCAGCCCCAGCATTTT. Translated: CASNPTGFNQPQHF.

Written as DNA, the CDR3 is TGCAGTGGGGGAGTTGCAACTAATGAAAAACTGTTTTTT. It is translated as CSGGVATNEKLFF. J is TRBJ1-4 and V is TRBV20-1; D remains ambiguous. V dropped 7 bases and J dropped 0 bases, with 9 bases sitting between them. Germline V lookup: CDR1 DFQATT, CDR2 SNEGSKA (reference sequence). The CDR3 length is 13 residues.

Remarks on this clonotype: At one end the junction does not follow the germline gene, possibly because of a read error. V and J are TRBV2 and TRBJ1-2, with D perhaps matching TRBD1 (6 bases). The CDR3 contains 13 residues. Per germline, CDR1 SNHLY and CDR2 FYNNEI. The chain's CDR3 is CASRQGYNYGYAF. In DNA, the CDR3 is TGTGCCAGCAGGCAGGGGTACAACTATGGCTACGCCTTC. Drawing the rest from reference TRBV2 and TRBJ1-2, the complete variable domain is EPEVTQTPSHQVTQMGQEVILRCVPISNHLYFYWYRQILGQKVEFLVSFYNNEISEKSEIFDDQFSVERPDGSNFTLKIRSTKLEDSAMYFCASRQGYNYGYAFGSGTRLTVV.

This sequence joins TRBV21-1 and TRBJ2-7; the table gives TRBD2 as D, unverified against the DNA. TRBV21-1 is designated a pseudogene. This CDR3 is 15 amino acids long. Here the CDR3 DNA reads TGTGCCAGCAGCAAAAATAAGCGGGAGGGTTACGAGCAGTACTTC. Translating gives CASSKNKREGYEQYF.

CDR3 sequence: CASSQDRTGPQHF. In DNA, the CDR3 is TGTGCCAGCAGCCAAGATAGAACTGGGCCCCAGCATTTT. The chain couples TRBV4-2 to TRBJ1-5; no definite D call. Germline loops: CDR1 LGHNA, CDR2 YNFKEQ. V gave up 0 bases and J gave up 9 bases, with 9 bases separating them. The CDR3 length is 13 residues.

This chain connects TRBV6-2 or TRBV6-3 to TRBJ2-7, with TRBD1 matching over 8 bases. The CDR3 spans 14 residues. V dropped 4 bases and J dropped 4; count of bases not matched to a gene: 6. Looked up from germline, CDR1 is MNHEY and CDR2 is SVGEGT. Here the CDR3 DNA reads TGTGCCAGCAGTTGGACAGGGAGAATGTACGAGCAGTACTTC. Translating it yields CASSWTGRMYEQYF.

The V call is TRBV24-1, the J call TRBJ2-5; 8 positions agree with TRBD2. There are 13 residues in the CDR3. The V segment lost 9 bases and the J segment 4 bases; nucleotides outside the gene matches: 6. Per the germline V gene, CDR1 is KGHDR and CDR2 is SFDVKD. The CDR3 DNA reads TGTGCCACCCAAGCGGGAGCTCGAGAGACCCAGTACTTC. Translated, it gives CATQAGARETQYF.

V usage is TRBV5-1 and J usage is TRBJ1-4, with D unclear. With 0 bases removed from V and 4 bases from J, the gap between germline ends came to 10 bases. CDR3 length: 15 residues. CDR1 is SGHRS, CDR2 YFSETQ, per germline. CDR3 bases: TGCGCCAGCAGCTTGGAGGCGGGCGTTAATGAAAAACTGTTTTTT. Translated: CASSLEAGVNEKLFF.

DNA of the CDR3: TGTGCCAGCATTAAAGGGGGCGGGTCTAGCACAGATACGCAGTATTTT. Translating it yields CASIKGGGSSTDTQYF. V and J are TRBV12-3 or TRBV12-4 and TRBJ2-3; 7 bases fit TRBD1. With 7 bases clipped from V and 0 bases from J, the junction kept 10 bases outside the gene matches. The CDR3 extends over 16 amino acids.

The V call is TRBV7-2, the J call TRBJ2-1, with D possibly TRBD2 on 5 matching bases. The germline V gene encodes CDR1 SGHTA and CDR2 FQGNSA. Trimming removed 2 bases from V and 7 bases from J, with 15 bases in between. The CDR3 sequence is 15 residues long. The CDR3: CASSLPHAGGNEQFF. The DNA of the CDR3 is TGTGCCAGCAGCTTACCCCACGCGGGTGGGAATGAGCAGTTCTTC.

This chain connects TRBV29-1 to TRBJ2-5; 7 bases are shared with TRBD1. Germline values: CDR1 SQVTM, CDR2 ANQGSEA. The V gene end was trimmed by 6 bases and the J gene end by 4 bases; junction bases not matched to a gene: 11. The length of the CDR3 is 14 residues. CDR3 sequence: CSVKTGAGGETQYF. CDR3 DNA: TGCAGCGTCAAAACAGGGGCAGGGGGAGAGACCCAGTACTTC.

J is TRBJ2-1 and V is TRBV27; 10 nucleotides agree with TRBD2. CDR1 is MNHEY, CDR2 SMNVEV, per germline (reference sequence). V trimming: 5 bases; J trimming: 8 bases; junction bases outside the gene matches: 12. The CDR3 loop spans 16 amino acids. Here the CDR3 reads CASSPGAAGGVYEQFF. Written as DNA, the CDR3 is TGTGCCAGCAGTCCAGGGGCAGCGGGAGGGGTTTATGAGCAGTTCTTC.

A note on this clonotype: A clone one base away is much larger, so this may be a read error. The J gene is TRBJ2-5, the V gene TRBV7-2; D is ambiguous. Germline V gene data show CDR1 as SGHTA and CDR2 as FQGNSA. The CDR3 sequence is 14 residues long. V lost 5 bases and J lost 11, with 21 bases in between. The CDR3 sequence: CASSVFRIANEQYF. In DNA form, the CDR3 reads TGTGCCAGCAGCGTTTTTAGGATAGCTAATGAGCAGTACTTC.